This passage covers 10 T cell receptor beta chains from one sample sequenced in a study of blood T cell repertoires in COVID-19. Measured with immunoSEQ multiplex PCR; TCRdb has only the in-frame clones, and not every one. The sample contains some 110,000 clones, approximately 90% of which appear only once. What was sequenced was peripheral blood. These receptors were obtained from a human donor with active COVID-19. The donor label of this sample is uncertain.

This rearrangement joins TRBV5-1 to TRBJ1-1, with 10 bases matching TRBD1. The CDR3 extends over 15 amino acids. CDR1 is SGHRS, CDR2 YFSETQ, per germline. Unmatched junction bases numbered 5, after V lost 2 bases and J lost 4 bases. The CDR3 protein is CASSLRDRGITEAFF. The CDR3 DNA sequence: TGCGCCAGCAGCTTACGGGACAGGGGAATCACTGAAGCTTTCTTT.

The V and J genes are TRBV2 and TRBJ2-1; D gene ambiguous. The length of the CDR3 is 15 residues. CDR1 is SNHLY, CDR2 FYNNEI, per germline. Between the trimmed V and J ends, which lost 7 bases and 4 bases, there was a span of 17 bases. CDR3 loop: CASKRLISEYNEQFF. As DNA, the CDR3 is TGTGCCAGCAAACGTTTAATTTCGGAGTACAATGAGCAGTTCTTC.

J is TRBJ1-3 and V is TRBV10-3, with 9 bases lining up with TRBD1. V trimming: 6 bases; J trimming: 2 bases; junction bases outside the gene matches: 11. The CDR3 runs 17 residues. Germline V CDR1 and CDR2: ENHRY, SYGVKD. The CDR3 spells CAIRAGTGNRAGNTIYF. CDR3 DNA: TGTGCCATCAGAGCCGGGACAGGGAATCGTGCTGGAAACACCATATATTTT.

This chain joins TRBV5-4 and TRBJ2-1, with 7 positions matching TRBD1. The CDR3 loop spans 14 amino acids. In germline, CDR1 is SGHNT, CDR2 YYREEE (reference sequence). The V segment lost 4 bases and the J segment 6 bases; nucleotides outside the gene matches: 7. CDR3 loop: CASSHLGQVNEQFF. CDR3 in DNA: TGTGCCAGCAGCCACTTAGGACAGGTCAATGAGCAGTTCTTC. The entire variable domain, with the rest obtained from reference TRBV5-4 and TRBJ2-1, is as follows: ETGVTQSPTHLIKTRGQQVTLRCSSQSGHNTVSWYQQALGQGPQFIFQYYREEENGRGNFPPRFSGLQFPNYSSELNVNALELDDSALYLCASSHLGQVNEQFFGPGTRLTVL.

This chain uses TRBV6-2 or TRBV6-3 with TRBJ1-2; TRBD1 aligns across 9 bases. The CDR3 has 13 residues. Germline CDR1 is MNHEY and CDR2 is SVGEGT. J lost 4 bases, V lost 5 bases, and 2 bases had no gene match. The CDR3 spells CASSTGGVYGYTF. In nucleotides, the CDR3 is TGTGCCAGCAGTACAGGGGGCGTCTATGGCTACACCTTC.

The CDR3 reads CASSIESGAYNEQFF. The CDR3 DNA sequence: TGTGCCAGTAGTATAGAATCAGGGGCTTACAATGAGCAGTTCTTC. This sequence joins TRBV19 and TRBJ2-1; tentatively, D is TRBD1 (6 bases). CDR1 LNHDA and CDR2 SQIVND come from the germline V gene (reference sequence). Trimming removed 0 bases at V and 4 bases at J, with 10 bases between. This CDR3 is 15 amino acids long.

The chain is built from TRBV2 and TRBJ1-5; no clear D. Per germline, CDR1 SNHLY and CDR2 FYNNEI. V dropped 3 bases and J dropped 6 bases, with 12 bases sitting between them. The CDR3 covers 14 residues. Here the CDR3 reads CASSDGQWFQPQHF. CDR3 nucleotides: TGTGCCAGCAGTGATGGGCAGTGGTTTCAGCCCCAGCATTTT.

The V and J genes are TRBV2 and TRBJ1-2; no clear D. Germline V gene sequence: CDR1 SNHLY, CDR2 FYNNEI. The CDR3 extends over 13 amino acids. The CDR3 nucleotides are TGTGCTTCCATTCTCGAACTTAGCTATGGCTACACCTTC. Amino acid sequence: CASILELSYGYTF.

The table lists this clone with a count of one. The rearrangement links TRBV5-5 to TRBJ2-5; TRBD1 is a possible D gene (5 bases). This CDR3 is 15 amino acids long. Between the trimmed V and J ends, which lost 1 base and 5 bases, there was a span of 15 bases. The germline V gene encodes CDR1 SGHKS and CDR2 YYEKEE (reference sequence). CDR3: CASSLPRGARETQYF. CDR3 nucleotide sequence: TGTGCCAGCAGCTTGCCTAGGGGCGCGAGGGAGACCCAGTACTTC.

This clone was picked up one time. The genes are TRBV4-3 and TRBJ2-5, with TRBD1 matching over 11 bases. The CDR3 totals 15 residues. In germline, CDR1 is LGHNA, CDR2 YSLEER. The ends lost 4 bases at V and 1 base at J; junction bases unmatched: 2. The CDR3 nucleotides are TGCGCCAGCAGCCCAGGGACAGGGGGCCAAGAGACCCAGTACTTC. This codes for CASSPGTGGQETQYF.